The TCR beta chain described here comes from a study of control samples from healthy donors and cancer patients. From germline, CDR1 is SGHDT and CDR2 YYEEEE. V lost 5 bases to trimming and J lost 4 bases; unmatched junction nucleotides: 3. This CDR3 spans 14 amino acids. Here immunoSEQ multiplex PCR was the method, and the copy in TCRdb shows in-frame clones only, minus some. Altogether fewer than 500,000 clones are present, 75% to 95% being singletons, with the ten largest covering 6% to 7%. Sequenced: PBMCs. The clonotype was recovered from a middle-aged man with head and neck cancer. The chain joins TRBV5-6 to TRBJ1-5, with TRBD1 matching over 10 bases. CDR3 coding DNA: TGTGCCAGCAGTCGGACAGGGGGAAATCAGCCCCAGCATTTT. The encoded protein is CASSRTGGNQPQHF. Looking up the rest from reference TRBV5-6 and TRBJ1-5 gives the full variable domain: DAGVTQSPTHLIKTRGQQVTLRCSPKSGHDTVSWYQQALGQGPQFIFQYYEEEERQRGNFPDRFSGHQFPNYSSELNVNALLLGDSALYLCASSRTGGNQPQHFGDGTRLSIL.